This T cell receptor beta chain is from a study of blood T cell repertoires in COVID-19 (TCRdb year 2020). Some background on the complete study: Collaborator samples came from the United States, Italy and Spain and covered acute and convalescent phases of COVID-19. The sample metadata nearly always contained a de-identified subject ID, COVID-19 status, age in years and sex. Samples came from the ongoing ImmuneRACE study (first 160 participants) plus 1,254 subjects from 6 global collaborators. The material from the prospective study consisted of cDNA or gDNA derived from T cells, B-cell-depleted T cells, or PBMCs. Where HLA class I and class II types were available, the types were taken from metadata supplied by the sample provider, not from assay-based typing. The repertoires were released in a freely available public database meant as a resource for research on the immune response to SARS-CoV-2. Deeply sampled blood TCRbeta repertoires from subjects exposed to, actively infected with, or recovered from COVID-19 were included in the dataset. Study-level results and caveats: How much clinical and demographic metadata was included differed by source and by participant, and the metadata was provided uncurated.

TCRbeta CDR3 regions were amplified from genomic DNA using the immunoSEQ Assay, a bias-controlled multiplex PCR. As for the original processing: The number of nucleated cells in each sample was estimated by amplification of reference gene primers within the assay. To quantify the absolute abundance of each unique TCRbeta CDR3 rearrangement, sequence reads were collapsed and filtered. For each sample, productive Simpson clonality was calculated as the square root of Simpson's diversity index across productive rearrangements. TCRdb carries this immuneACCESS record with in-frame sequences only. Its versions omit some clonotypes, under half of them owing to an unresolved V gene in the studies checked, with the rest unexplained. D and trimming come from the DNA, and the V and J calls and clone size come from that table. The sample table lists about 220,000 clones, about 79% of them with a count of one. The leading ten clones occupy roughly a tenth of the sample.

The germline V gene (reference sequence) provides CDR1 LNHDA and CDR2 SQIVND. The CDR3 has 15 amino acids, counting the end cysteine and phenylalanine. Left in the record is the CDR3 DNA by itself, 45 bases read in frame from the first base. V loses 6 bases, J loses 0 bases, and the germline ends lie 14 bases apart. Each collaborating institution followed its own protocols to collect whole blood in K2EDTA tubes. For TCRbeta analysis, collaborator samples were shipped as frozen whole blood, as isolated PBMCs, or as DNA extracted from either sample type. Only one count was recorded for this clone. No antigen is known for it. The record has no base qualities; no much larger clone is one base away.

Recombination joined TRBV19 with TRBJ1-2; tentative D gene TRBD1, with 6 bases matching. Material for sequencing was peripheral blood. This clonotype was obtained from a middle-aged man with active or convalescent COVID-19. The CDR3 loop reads CASRDAGATNYGYTF. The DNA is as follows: TGTGCCAGTAGGGACGCAGGGGCTACTAACTATGGCTACACCTTC. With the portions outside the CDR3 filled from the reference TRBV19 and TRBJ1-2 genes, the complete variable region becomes DGGITQSPKYLFRKEGQNVTLSCEQNLNHDAMYWYRQDPGQGLRLIYYSQIVNDFQKGDIAEGYSVSREKKESFPLTVTSAQKNPTAFYLCASRDAGATNYGYTFGSGTRLTVV.